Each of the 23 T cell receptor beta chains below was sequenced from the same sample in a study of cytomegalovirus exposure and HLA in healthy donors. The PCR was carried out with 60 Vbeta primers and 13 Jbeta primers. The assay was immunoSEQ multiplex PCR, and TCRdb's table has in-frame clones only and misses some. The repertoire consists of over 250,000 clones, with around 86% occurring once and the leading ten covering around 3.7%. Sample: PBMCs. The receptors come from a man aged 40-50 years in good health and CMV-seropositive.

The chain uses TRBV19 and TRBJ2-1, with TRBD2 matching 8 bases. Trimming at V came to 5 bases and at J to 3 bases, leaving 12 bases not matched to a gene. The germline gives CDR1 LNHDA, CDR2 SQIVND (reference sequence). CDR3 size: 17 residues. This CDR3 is CASSAEVAGSNYNEQFF. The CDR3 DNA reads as TGTGCCAGTAGTGCCGAGGTAGCGGGAAGTAACTACAATGAGCAGTTCTTC.

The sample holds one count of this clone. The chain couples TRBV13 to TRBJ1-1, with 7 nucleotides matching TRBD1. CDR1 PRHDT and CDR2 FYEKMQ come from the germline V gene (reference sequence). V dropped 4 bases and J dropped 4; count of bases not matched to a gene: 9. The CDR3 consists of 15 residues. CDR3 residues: CASSYFRQGGTEAFF. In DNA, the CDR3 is TGTGCCAGCAGCTACTTTCGACAGGGCGGCACTGAAGCTTTCTTT.

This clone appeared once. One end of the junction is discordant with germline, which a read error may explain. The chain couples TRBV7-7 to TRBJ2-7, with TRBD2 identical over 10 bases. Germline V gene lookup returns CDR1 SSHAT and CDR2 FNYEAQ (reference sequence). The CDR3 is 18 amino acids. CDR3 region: CASSFKTDLAGGSYEQYF. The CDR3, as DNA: TGTGCTAGCAGCTTTAAAACCGACTTAGCGGGAGGATCCTACGAGCAGTACTTC.

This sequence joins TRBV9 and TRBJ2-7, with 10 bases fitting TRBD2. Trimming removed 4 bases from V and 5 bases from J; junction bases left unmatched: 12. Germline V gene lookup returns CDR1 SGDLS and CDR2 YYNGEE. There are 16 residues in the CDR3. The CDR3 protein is CASSSDLGLASNEQYF. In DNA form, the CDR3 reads TGTGCCAGCAGCTCCGATCTGGGACTAGCGTCCAACGAGCAGTACTTC. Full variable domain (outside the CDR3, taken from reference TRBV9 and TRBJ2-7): DSGVTQTPKHLITATGQRVTLRCSPRSGDLSVYWYQQSLDQGLQFLIQYYNGEERAKGNILERFSAQQFPDLHSELNLSSLELGDSALYFCASSSDLGLASNEQYFGPGTRLTVT.

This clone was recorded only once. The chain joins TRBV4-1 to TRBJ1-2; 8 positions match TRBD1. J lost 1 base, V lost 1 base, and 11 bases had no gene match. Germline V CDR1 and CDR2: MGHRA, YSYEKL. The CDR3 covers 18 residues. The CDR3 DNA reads TGCGCCAGCAGCCAAGCCACCCCCCGGGACAGGAGTAACTATGGCTACACCTTC. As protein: CASSQATPRDRSNYGYTF.

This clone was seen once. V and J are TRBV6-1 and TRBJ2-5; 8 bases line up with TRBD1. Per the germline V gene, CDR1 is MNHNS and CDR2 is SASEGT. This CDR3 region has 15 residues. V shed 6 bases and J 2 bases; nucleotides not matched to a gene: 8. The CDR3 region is CASRSLGQGQETQYF. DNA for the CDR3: TGTGCCAGCAGGAGCCTAGGACAGGGTCAAGAGACCCAGTACTTC.

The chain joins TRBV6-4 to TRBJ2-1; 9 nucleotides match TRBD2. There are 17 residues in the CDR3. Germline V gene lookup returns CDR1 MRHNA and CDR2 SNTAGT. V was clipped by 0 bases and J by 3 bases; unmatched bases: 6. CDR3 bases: TGTGCCAGCAGTGACTCGGGTAGCGGGAGACTCTACAATGAGCAGTTCTTC. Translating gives CASSDSGSGRLYNEQFF.

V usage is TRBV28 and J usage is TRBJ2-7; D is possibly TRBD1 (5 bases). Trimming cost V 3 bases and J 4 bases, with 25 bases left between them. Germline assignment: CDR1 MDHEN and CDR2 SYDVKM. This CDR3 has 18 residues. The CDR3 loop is CASSFIGLSETAMYEQYF. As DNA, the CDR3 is TGTGCCAGCAGTTTCATAGGGCTGTCGGAGACAGCGATGTACGAGCAGTACTTC.

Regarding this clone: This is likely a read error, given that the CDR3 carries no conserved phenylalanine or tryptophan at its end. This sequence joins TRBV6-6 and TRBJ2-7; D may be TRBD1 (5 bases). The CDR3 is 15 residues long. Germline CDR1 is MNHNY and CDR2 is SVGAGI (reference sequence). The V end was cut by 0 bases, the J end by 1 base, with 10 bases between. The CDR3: CASSYSQGQSYEQYL. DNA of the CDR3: TGTGCCAGCAGTTACTCGCAGGGCCAATCCTACGAGCAGTACCTC.

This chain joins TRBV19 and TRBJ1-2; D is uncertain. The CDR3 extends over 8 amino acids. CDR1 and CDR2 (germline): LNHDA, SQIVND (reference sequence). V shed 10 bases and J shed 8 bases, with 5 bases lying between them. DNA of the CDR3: TGTGCCACCTCGGGCTACACCTTC. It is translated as CATSGYTF.

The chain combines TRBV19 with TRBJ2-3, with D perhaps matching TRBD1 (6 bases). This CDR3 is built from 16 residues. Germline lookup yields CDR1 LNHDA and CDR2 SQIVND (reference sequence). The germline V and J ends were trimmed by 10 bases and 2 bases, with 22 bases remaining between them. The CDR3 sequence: CANSRGRDTNTDTQYF. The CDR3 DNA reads TGTGCCAACTCCCGCGGCCGGGACACAAACACAGATACGCAGTATTTT.

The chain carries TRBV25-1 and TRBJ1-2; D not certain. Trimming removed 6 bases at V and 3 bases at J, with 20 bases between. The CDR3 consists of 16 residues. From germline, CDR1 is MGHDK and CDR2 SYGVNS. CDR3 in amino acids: CASRDGGGYGYYGYTF. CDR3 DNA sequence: TGTGCCAGCAGGGACGGCGGAGGCTACGGTTACTATGGCTACACCTTC.

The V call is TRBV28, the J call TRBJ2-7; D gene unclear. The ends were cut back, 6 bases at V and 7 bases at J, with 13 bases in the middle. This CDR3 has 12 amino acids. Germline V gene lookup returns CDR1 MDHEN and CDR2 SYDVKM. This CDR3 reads CASRDPLQEQYF. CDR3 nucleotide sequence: TGTGCCAGCAGGGATCCCCTACAGGAGCAGTACTTC.

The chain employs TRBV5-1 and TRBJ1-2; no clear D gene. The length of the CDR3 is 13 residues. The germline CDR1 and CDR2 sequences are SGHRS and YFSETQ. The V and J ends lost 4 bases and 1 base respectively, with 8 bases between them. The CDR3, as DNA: TGCGCCAGCAGCACACGGGTTAACTATGGCTACACCTTC. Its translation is CASSTRVNYGYTF. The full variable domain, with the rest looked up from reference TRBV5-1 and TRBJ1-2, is KAGVTQTPRYLIKTRGQQVTLSCSPISGHRSVSWYQQTPGQGLQFLFEYFSETQRNKGNFPGRFSGRQFSNSRSEMNVSTLELGDSALYLCASSTRVNYGYTFGSGTRLTVV.

The CDR3 DNA follows: TGTGCCAGCTCACGAGGACTAGTTGCCTACAATGAGCAGTTCTTC. This translates into CASSRGLVAYNEQFF. The V call is TRBV18, the J call TRBJ2-1; 7 nucleotides align to TRBD2. After removal of 4 bases from V and 2 bases from J, the junction contained 5 bases not matched to a gene. Germline V CDR1 and CDR2: KGHSH, LQKENI. This CDR3 is 15 amino acids long.

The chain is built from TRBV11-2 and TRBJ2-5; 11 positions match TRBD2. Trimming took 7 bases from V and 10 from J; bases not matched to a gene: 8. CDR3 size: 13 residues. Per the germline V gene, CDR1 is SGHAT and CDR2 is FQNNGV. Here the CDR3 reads CASTLAGEADQYF. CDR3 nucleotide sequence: TGTGCCAGCACACTAGCGGGAGAGGCGGACCAGTACTTC.

CDR3 in amino acids: CASSSQATTNEKLFF. The CDR3 bases are TGTGCCAGTAGTTCCCAAGCTACAACTAATGAAAAACTGTTTTTT. The V gene is TRBV19, the J gene TRBJ1-4; D gene ambiguous. The CDR3 extends over 15 amino acids. Trimming pared 5 bases from V and 0 bases from J, leaving 10 bases between. The germline V gene encodes CDR1 LNHDA and CDR2 SQIVND (reference sequence).

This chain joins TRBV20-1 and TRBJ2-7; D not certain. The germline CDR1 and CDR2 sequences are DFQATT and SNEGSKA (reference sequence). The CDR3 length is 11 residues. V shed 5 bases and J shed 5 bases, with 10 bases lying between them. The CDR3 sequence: CSALPRDEQYF. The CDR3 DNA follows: TGCAGTGCTCTCCCCCGGGACGAGCAGTACTTC.

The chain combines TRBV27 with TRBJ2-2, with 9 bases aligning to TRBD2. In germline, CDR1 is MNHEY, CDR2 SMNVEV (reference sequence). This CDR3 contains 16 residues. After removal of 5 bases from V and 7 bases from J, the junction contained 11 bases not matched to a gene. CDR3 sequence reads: CASSITAGGPLGELFF. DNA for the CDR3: TGTGCCAGCAGTATAACGGCGGGAGGGCCTCTCGGGGAGCTGTTTTTT.

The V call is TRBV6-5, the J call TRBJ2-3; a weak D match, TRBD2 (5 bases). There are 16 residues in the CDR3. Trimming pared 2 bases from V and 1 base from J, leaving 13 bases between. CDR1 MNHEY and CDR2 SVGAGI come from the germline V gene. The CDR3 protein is CASSYPTSGGTDTQYF. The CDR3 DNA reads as TGTGCCAGCAGTTACCCCACCTCCGGGGGCACAGATACGCAGTATTTT.

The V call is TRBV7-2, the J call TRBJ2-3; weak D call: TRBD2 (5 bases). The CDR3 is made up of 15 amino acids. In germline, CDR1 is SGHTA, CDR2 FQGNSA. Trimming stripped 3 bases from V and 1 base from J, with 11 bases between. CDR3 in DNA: TGTGCCAGCAGCTTCCGGGATAGGGGCACAGATACGCAGTATTTT. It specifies CASSFRDRGTDTQYF.

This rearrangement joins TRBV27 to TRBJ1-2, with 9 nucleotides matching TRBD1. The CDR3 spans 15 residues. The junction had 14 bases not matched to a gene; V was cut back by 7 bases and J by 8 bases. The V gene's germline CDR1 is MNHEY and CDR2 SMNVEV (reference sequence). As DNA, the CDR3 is TGTGCCAGCATTGGGACAGGGAAGCCTTTCGGAGGCTACACCTTC. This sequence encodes CASIGTGKPFGGYTF.

The CDR3 spells CAISESPGLDSYEQYF. The CDR3 bases are TGTGCCATCAGTGAATCGCCAGGGTTAGACTCCTACGAGCAGTACTTC. The chain uses TRBV10-3 and TRBJ2-7; the D gene is possibly TRBD1 (5 bases). The CDR3 loop spans 16 amino acids. Between the trimmed V and J ends, which lost 3 bases and 0 bases, there was a span of 15 bases. In germline, CDR1 is ENHRY, CDR2 SYGVKD.